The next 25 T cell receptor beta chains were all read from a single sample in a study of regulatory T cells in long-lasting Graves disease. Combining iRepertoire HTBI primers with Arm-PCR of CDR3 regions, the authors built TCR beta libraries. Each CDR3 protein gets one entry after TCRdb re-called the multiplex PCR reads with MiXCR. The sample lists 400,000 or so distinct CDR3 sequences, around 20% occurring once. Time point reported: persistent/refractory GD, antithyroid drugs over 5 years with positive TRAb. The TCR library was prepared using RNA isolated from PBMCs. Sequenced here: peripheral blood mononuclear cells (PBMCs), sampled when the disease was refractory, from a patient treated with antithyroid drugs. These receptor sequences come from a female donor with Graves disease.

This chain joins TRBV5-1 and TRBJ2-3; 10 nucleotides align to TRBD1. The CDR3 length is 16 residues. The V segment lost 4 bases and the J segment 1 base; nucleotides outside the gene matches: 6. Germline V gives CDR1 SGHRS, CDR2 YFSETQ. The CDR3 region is CASSTSGTGGTDTQYF. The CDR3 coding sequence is TGCGCCAGCAGCACCTCCGGGACAGGGGGCACAGATACGCAGTATTTT.

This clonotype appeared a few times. The CDR3 DNA is TGCAGCGTTGAGACAGACGCAAGCGGTGGGCCCCAGCATTTT. It yields the protein CSVETDASGGPQHF. The chain links TRBV29-1 to TRBJ1-5; D is perhaps TRBD1 (5 bases). CDR1 is SQVTM, CDR2 ANQGSEA, per germline. The CDR3 is made up of 14 amino acids. The V end lost 3 bases, the J end lost 9 bases, and 18 bases lay between the germline ends.

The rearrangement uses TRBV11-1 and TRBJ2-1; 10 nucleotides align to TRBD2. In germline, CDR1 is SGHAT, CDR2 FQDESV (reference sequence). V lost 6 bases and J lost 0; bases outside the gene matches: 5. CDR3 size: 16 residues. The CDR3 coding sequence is TGTGCCAGCAGTTCCGGACTAGCGGTCTCCTACAATGAGCAGTTCTTC. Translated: CASSSGLAVSYNEQFF.

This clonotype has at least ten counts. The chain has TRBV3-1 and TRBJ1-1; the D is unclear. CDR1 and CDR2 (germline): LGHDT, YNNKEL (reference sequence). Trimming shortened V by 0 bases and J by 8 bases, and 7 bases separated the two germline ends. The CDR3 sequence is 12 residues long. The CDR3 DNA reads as TGTGCCAGCAGCCAAGAGTGGAGGGAAGCTTTCTTT. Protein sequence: CASSQEWREAFF.

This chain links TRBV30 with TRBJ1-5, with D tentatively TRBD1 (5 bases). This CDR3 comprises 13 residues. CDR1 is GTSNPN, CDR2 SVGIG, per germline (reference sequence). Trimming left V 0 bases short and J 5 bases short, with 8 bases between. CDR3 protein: CAWSVLGDQPQHF. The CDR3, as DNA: TGTGCCTGGAGTGTACTAGGGGATCAGCCCCAGCATTTT.

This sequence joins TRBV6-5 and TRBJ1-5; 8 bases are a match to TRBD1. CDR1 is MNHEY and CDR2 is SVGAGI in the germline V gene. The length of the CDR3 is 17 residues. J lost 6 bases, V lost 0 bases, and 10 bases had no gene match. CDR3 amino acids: CASSYSPGDDRGQPQHF. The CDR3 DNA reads TGTGCCAGCAGTTACTCCCCCGGTGATGACAGGGGTCAGCCCCAGCATTTT.

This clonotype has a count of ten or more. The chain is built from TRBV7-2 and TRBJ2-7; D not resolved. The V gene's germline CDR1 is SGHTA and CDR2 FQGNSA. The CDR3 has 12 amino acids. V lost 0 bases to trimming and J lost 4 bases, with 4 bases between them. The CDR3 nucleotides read TGTGCCAGCAGCTTAGCTGTTTACGAGCAGTACTTC. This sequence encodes CASSLAVYEQYF.

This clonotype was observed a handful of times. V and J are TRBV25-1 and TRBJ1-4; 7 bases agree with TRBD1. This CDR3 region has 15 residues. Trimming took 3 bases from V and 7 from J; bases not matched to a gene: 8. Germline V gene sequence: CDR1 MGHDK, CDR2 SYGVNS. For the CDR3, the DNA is TGTGCCAGCAGTGATTGGGACAGCTACGGTGAAAAACTGTTTTTT. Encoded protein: CASSDWDSYGEKLFF.

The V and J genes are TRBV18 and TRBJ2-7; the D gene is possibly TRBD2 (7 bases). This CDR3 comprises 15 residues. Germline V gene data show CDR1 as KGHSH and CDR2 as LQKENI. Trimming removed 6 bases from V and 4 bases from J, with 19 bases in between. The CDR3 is CASSTSGGAGYEQYF. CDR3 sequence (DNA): TGTGCCAGCTCCACCTCGGGGGGCGCAGGGTACGAGCAGTACTTC.

In DNA, the CDR3 is TGCAGTGCTATACAGGGGGTAATCAACACTGAAGCTTTCTTT. This sequence encodes CSAIQGVINTEAFF. The chain uses TRBV20-1 and TRBJ1-1; the match to TRBD1 covers 8 bases. Germline V lookup: CDR1 DFQATT, CDR2 SNEGSKA (reference sequence). This CDR3 comprises 14 residues. V shed 4 bases, J shed 2 bases, and the junction held 6 bases outside the gene matches.

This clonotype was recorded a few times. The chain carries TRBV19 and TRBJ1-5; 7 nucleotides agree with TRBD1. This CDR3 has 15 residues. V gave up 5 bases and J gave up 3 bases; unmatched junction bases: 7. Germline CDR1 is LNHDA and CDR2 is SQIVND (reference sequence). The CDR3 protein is CASSLIGQDNQPQHF. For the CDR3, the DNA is TGTGCCAGTAGTCTCATCGGACAGGACAATCAGCCCCAGCATTTT.

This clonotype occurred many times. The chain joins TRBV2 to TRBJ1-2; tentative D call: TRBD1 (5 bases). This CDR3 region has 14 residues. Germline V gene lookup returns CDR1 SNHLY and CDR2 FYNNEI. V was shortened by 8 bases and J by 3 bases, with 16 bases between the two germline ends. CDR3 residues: CASDLGEGYYGYTF. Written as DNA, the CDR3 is TGTGCCAGCGATCTTGGGGAGGGGTACTATGGCTACACCTTC.

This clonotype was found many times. This CDR3 reads CASSLAELQYF. As DNA, the CDR3 is TGTGCCAGCAGCTTAGCCGAGCTACAGTACTTC. This sequence joins TRBV7-9 and TRBJ2-7; no reliable D call. The germline V and J ends were trimmed by 0 bases and 10 bases, with 7 bases remaining between them. The CDR3 covers 11 residues. Germline V gives CDR1 SEHNR, CDR2 FQNEAQ (reference sequence).

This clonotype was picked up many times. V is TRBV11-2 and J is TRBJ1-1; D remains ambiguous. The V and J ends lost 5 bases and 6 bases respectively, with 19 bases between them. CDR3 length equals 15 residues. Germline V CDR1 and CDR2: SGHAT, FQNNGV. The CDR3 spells CASSRLVAAISEAFF. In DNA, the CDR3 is TGTGCCAGCAGCCGCCTGGTTGCGGCGATCTCTGAAGCTTTCTTT. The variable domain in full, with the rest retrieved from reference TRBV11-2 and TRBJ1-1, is EAGVAQSPRYKIIEKRQSVAFWCNPISGHATLYWYQQILGQGPKLLIQFQNNGVVDDSQLPKDRFSAERLKGVDSTLKIQPAKLEDSAVYLCASSRLVAAISEAFFGQGTRLTVV.

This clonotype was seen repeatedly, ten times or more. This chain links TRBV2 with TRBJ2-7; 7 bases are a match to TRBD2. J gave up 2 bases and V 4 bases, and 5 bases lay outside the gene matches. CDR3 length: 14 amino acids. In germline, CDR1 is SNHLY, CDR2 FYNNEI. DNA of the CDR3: TGTGCCAGCAGTGTTAGCGGGTTTGCCTACGAGCAGTACTTC. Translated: CASSVSGFAYEQYF.

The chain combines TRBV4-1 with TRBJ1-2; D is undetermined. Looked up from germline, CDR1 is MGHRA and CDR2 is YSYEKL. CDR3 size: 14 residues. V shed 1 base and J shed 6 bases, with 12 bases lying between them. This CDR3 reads CASSQGRRVDGYTF. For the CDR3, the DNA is TGCGCCAGCAGCCAAGGTCGTAGGGTGGATGGCTACACCTTC.

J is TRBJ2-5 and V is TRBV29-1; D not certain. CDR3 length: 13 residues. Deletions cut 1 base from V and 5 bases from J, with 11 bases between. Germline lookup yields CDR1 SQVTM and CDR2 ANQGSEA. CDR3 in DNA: TGCAGCGTTGAAGTGCCGGGTAGGGAGACCCAGTACTTC. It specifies CSVEVPGRETQYF.

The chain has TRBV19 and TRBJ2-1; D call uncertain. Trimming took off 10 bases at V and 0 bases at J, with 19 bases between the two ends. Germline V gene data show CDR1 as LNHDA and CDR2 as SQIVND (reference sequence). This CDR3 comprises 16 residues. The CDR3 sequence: CATGPSDRSSYNEQFF. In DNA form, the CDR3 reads TGTGCCACCGGCCCCTCCGATAGAAGCTCCTACAATGAGCAGTTCTTC.

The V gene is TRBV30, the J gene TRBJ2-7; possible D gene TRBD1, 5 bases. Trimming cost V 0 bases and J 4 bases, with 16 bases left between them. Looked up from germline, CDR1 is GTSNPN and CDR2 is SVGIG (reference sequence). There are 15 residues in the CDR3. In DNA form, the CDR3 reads TGTGCCTGGAGTGTACAGGCACCCGTCTCGTACGAGCAGTACTTC. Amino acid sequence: CAWSVQAPVSYEQYF.

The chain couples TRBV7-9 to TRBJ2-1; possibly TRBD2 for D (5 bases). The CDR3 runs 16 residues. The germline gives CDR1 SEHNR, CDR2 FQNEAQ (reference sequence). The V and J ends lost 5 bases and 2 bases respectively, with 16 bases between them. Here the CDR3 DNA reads TGTGCCAGCAGCCCGCGGGCGAACGCTGCCTACAATGAGCAGTTCTTC. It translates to CASSPRANAAYNEQFF.

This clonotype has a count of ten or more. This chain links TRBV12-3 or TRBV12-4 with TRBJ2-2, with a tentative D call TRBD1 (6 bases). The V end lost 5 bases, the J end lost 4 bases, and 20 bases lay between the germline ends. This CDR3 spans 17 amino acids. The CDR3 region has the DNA TGTGCCAGCAGTCAGGCCAGGGGAACCTCGCCCACCGGGGAGCTGTTTTTT. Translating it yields CASSQARGTSPTGELFF.

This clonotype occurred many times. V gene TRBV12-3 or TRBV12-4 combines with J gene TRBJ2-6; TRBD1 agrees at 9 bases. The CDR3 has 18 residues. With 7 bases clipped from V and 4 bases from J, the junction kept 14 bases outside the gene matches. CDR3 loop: CASTQGTGRLSGANVLTF. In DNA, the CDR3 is TGTGCCAGCACCCAAGGGACAGGGAGGTTATCGGGGGCCAACGTCCTGACTTTC.

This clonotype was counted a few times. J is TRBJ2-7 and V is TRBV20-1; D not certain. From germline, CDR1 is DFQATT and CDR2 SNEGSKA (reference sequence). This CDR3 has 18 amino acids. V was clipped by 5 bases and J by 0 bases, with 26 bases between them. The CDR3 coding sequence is TGCAGTGCTCCCCATTCGGCAGATACTTTCCCCAGCTCCTACGAGCAGTACTTC. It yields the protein CSAPHSADTFPSSYEQYF.

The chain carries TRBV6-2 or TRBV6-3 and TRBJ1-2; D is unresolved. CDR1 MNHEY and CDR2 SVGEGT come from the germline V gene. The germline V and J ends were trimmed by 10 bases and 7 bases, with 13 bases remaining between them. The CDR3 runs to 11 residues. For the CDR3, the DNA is TGTGCCATCAGGACCCTAGGTGGCTACACCTTC. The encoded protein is CAIRTLGGYTF.

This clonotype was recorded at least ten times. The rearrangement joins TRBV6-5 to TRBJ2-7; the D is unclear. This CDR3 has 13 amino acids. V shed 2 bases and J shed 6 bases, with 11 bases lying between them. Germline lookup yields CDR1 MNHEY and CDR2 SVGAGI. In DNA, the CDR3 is TGTGCCAGCAGTTACGACCACGGCGGCGAGCAGTACTTC. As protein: CASSYDHGGEQYF.